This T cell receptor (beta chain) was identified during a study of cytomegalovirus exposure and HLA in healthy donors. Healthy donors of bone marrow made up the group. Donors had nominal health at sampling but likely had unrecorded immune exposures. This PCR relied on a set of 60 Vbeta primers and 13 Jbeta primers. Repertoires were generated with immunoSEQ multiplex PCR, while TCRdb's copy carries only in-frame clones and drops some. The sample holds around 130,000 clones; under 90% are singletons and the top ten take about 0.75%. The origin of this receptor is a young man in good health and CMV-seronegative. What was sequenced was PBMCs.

As DNA, the CDR3 is TGTGCCAGCAGTGAACTAGCGGGGGGCCTTCCCTACAATGAGCAGTTCTTC. Encoded protein: CASSELAGGLPYNEQFF. V and J are TRBV6-1 and TRBJ2-1; 11 bases agree with TRBD2. The CDR3 length is 17 residues. The ends lost 2 bases at V and 2 bases at J; junction bases unmatched: 5. Germline CDR1 and CDR2: MNHNS and SASEGT.